One sample yielded the 31 T cell receptor beta chains listed below, sequenced in a study of T cells in women clearing cervical HPV infection. The method was immunoSEQ multiplex PCR; TCRdb's version includes in-frame clones alone and lacks a portion of them. The sample data list roughly 29,000 clones. Sequenced sample: blood buffy coat. The receptors derive from a woman between 18 and 69 years old with a cervical HPV16 infection that either progressed to CIN3+ or cleared (not recorded which).

A note on this clone: The read finishes 3 residues shy of the CDR3 end, and the germline J gene is used to complete it. The rearrangement uses TRBV20-1 and TRBJ2-1; no firm D call. V was shortened by 0 bases and J by 4 bases, with 13 bases between the two germline ends. CDR1 and CDR2 from the germline V gene are DFQATT and SNEGSKA (reference sequence). There are 15 residues in the CDR3. CDR3 DNA, as far as it was read: TGCAGTGCTAGAGATATAAGGCAGGCTTACAATGAG. Translating it yields CSARDIRQAYNE. The full CDR3 protein is CSARDIRQAYNEQFF.

Notes on this clone: The read terminates 3 residues before the CDR3 end, so the remaining end is supplied by the germline J gene. The chain joins TRBV10-3 to TRBJ1-4; no firm D call. The CDR3 consists of 15 residues. Trimming pared 0 bases from V and 1 base from J, leaving 6 bases between. CDR1 and CDR2 (germline): ENHRY, SYGVKD. The CDR3 protein is CAISESRQTNEKLFF. The CDR3 DNA, read in part, is TGTGCCATCAGTGAGTCGAGGCAAACTAATGAAAAA.

About this clone itself: The read ends 3 residues before the CDR3 terminus; that terminus is restored from the germline J gene. The same CDR3 is also encoded by other DNA sequences in this sample. V and J are TRBV7-8 and TRBJ2-7; a possible D gene is TRBD1 (6 bases). CDR1 SGHVS and CDR2 FQNEAQ come from the germline V gene. The V and J ends lost 3 bases and 2 bases respectively, with 17 bases between them. The CDR3 length is 16 residues. The covered CDR3 bases are TGTGCCAGCAGCTTCCAGGGGACGGGGAGTACCTACGAG. Its translation: CASSFQGTGSTYE. From start to end, the CDR3 is CASSFQGTGSTYEQYF.

To note about this clone: The sequence runs out 3 residues before the end of the CDR3; the remainder is reconstructed from the germline J gene. This rearrangement joins TRBV18 to TRBJ1-3; D is possibly TRBD1 (6 bases). The CDR3 covers 19 residues. Germline assignment: CDR1 KGHSH and CDR2 LQKENI. Trimming took off 6 bases at V and 0 bases at J, with 24 bases between the two ends. The sequenced CDR3 bases are TGTGCCAGCTCCCCGGCGGGGGGCGTCATGGCTGTCTCTGGAAACACC. Its protein is CASSPAGGVMAVSGNT. The CDR3 as a whole reads CASSPAGGVMAVSGNTIYF.

Worth noting for this clone: The CDR3 end falls 3 residues outside the read, so it is completed with the germline J gene. The rearrangement uses TRBV5-1 and TRBJ2-7; 7 positions match TRBD1. Germline values: CDR1 SGHRS, CDR2 YFSETQ. V lost 4 bases to trimming and J lost 5 bases; unmatched junction nucleotides: 3. The CDR3 loop spans 12 amino acids. The CDR3 DNA, read in part, is TGCGCCAGCAGCGTGACAGGGAACGAG. Protein product: CASSVTGNE. The CDR3 reads in full as CASSVTGNEQYF.

This clone shows up as medium-sized by frequency. The read ends 3 residues shy of where the CDR3 ends; the end is completed using the germline J gene. The rearrangement uses TRBV29-1 and TRBJ1-2; weak D call: TRBD1 (6 bases). Per the germline V gene, CDR1 is SQVTM and CDR2 is ANQGSEA. V dropped 1 base and J dropped 1 base, with 10 bases sitting between them. The CDR3 has 14 residues. The CDR3 bases that were read are TGCAGCGTTGAAGGGACAGCCGATAACTATGGC. Protein: CSVEGTADNYG. The entire CDR3 reads CSVEGTADNYGYTF.

The CDR3 here is CAWRSQTGKNSNQPQHF. CDR3 DNA (partial): TGTGCCTGGAGATCCCAAACAGGGAAGAATAGCAATCAGCCC. This chain joins TRBV30 and TRBJ1-5; D perhaps matches TRBD1 (6 bases). The read halts 3 residues ahead of the CDR3 end, with the missing end drawn from the germline J gene. Germline V gene data show CDR1 as GTSNPN and CDR2 as SVGIG (reference sequence). V was trimmed by 3 bases and J by 0 bases, leaving 18 bases between them. The CDR3 is 17 amino acids.

To note about this clone: The CDR3 end is not reached by the read, which stops 3 residues before it; the germline J gene fills it in. This rearrangement joins TRBV12-5 to TRBJ2-7, with 12 bases aligning to TRBD2. CDR3 length: 17 amino acids. V shed 1 base, J shed 3 bases, and the junction held 7 bases outside the gene matches. Germline loops: CDR1 LGHNT, CDR2 FRNRAP. CDR3 DNA (partial): TGTGCTAGTGGTTTGGCCCGGACTAGCGGGATTATCTACGAG. Translated: CASGLARTSGIIYE. From start to end, the CDR3 is CASGLARTSGIIYEQYF. The full variable domain, its missing parts supplied by reference TRBV12-5 and TRBJ2-7, is DARVTQTPRHKVTEMGQEVTMRCQPILGHNTVFWYRQTMMQGLELLAYFRNRAPLDDSGMPKDRFSAEMPDATLATLKIQPSEPRDSAVYFCASGLARTSGIIYEQYFGPGTRLTVT.

Details on this clone: The CDR3 end lies 3 residues beyond the end of the read and is filled in from the germline J gene. The V gene is TRBV20-1, the J gene TRBJ2-3, with TRBD2 matching 7 bases. Germline lookup yields CDR1 DFQATT and CDR2 SNEGSKA (reference sequence). CDR3 length equals 14 residues. V dropped 5 bases and J dropped 2; count of bases not matched to a gene: 7. CDR3 DNA, as far as it was read: TGCAGTGCTTCCCTCGCGGGGGTCACAGATACG. It codes for CSASLAGVTDT. The full-length CDR3 reads as CSASLAGVTDTQYF.

With regard to this clone: The read comes to an end 3 residues before the CDR3 does, leaving the germline J gene to fill in the end. The V call is TRBV2, the J call TRBJ2-7; maybe TRBD2 (6 bases). This CDR3 is built from 15 residues. Trimming took 2 bases from V and 0 from J, leaving 11 bases between them. Germline CDR1 SNHLY, CDR2 FYNNEI. Partial CDR3 DNA: TGTGCCAGCAGTGAAAGGGGACTGTCCTCCTACGAG. Its protein is CASSERGLSSYE. The CDR3 in full is CASSERGLSSYEQYF. Together with reference TRBV2 and TRBJ2-7, the CDR3 gives the full variable domain: EPEVTQTPSHQVTQMGQEVILRCVPISNHLYFYWYRQILGQKVEFLVSFYNNEISEKSEIFDDQFSVERPDGSNFTLKIRSTKLEDSAMYFCASSERGLSSYEQYFGPGTRLTVT.

For this clone: The sequenced fragment ends 3 residues before the CDR3 boundary, so the rest is inferred from the germline J gene. The rearrangement uses TRBV7-9 and TRBJ1-5, with D unresolved. CDR1 is SEHNR and CDR2 is FQNEAQ in the germline V gene (reference sequence). With 1 base removed from V and 5 bases from J, the gap between germline ends came to 6 bases. This CDR3 spans 13 amino acids. CDR3 loop: CASSLERDQPQHF. Partial CDR3 DNA: TGTGCCAGCAGCTTAGAAAGGGATCAGCCC.

The sequenced part of the CDR3 DNA is TGTGCCAGCACGAAGGACACTGAA. This encodes CASTKDTE. Given in full, the CDR3 is CASTKDTEAFF. The J gene is TRBJ1-1, the V gene TRBV18; D ambiguous. Read coverage stops 3 residues before the CDR3 terminus; the germline J gene supplies the remainder. With 8 bases removed from V and 3 bases from J, the gap between germline ends came to 7 bases. CDR1 is KGHSH, CDR2 LQKENI, per germline. CDR3 size: 11 residues.

Comment on this clone: The read falls 3 residues short of the CDR3 end, and the missing part is taken from the germline J gene. V usage is TRBV9 and J usage is TRBJ2-7; 7 bases agree with TRBD2. V gave up 0 bases and J gave up 3 bases; unmatched junction bases: 6. CDR3 length: 15 residues. The V gene's germline CDR1 is SGDLS and CDR2 YYNGEE. The CDR3 protein is CASSVGLADDYEQYF. The CDR3 DNA, read in part, is TGTGCCAGCAGCGTAGGACTAGCTGATGACTACGAG.

To note about this clone: The read comes to an end 3 residues before the CDR3 does, leaving the germline J gene to fill in the end. This chain uses TRBV20-1 with TRBJ2-1; no clear D gene. Germline lookup yields CDR1 DFQATT and CDR2 SNEGSKA (reference sequence). There are 15 residues in the CDR3. Trimming pared 0 bases from V and 0 bases from J, leaving 9 bases between. This CDR3 is CSARDPRVSYNEQFF. Partial CDR3 DNA: TGCAGTGCTAGAGATCCCCGGGTCTCCTACAATGAG.

Concerning this clone itself: The read gets to within 3 residues of the CDR3 end, and the germline J gene fills in the rest. V gene TRBV20-1 combines with J gene TRBJ2-7; tentative D call: TRBD2 (6 bases). V lost 1 base and J lost 3, with 10 bases in between. CDR3 length: 13 amino acids. CDR1 and CDR2 (germline): DFQATT, SNEGSKA (reference sequence). This CDR3 is CSARVAGIYEQYF. The DNA read from the CDR3 is TGCAGTGCTAGAGTTGCGGGAATCTACGAG.

The sequenced CDR3 bases are TGCAGTGCTAGAAGGGACAGCCAAGAGACC. Translated: CSARRDSQET. The whole CDR3 protein is CSARRDSQETQYF. The chain uses TRBV20-1 and TRBJ2-5, with TRBD1 matching over 7 bases. The CDR3 is cut off 3 residues early in the read; its end comes from the germline J gene. This CDR3 has 13 amino acids. The V gene end was trimmed by 2 bases and the J gene end by 1 base; junction bases not matched to a gene: 1. From germline, CDR1 is DFQATT and CDR2 SNEGSKA (reference sequence).

Remarks on this clone: The read ends 3 residues before the CDR3 terminus; that terminus is restored from the germline J gene. This chain uses TRBV29-1 with TRBJ2-7, with D possibly matching TRBD2 (5 bases). The CDR3 is 13 residues long. The germline gives CDR1 SQVTM, CDR2 ANQGSEA. Trimming took 1 base from V and 5 from J, leaving 12 bases between them. The sequenced CDR3 bases are TGCAGCGTTGAAGTCCGGGCTAGCAACGAG. Encoded protein: CSVEVRASNE. The CDR3 reads in full as CSVEVRASNEQYF.

This clone counts as medium-sized by frequency. The CDR3 loop reads CASSPLAGVLDTQYF. The sequenced CDR3 bases are TGTGCCAGCTCACCACTAGCGGGAGTCTTGGATACG. This chain uses TRBV18 with TRBJ2-3; the match to TRBD2 covers 9 bases. The DNA ends 3 residues before the CDR3 does, and the rest of the CDR3 is filled in from the germline J gene. CDR1 and CDR2 (germline): KGHSH, LQKENI. The V and J ends lost 1 base and 6 bases, in that order; junction bases with no gene match: 5. The CDR3 totals 15 residues.

As for this clone: Sequencing ends 3 residues short of the CDR3 end; the germline J gene provides the rest. This chain connects TRBV12-3 or TRBV12-4 to TRBJ2-2, with a possible D match to TRBD2 (5 bases). V lost 5 bases and J lost 6, with 13 bases in between. This CDR3 spans 14 amino acids. Here the CDR3 reads CASSLSLAPGELFF. The sequenced CDR3 bases are TGTGCCAGCAGTCTCTCTCTAGCCCCCGGGGAG.

Of note for this clone: From the germline J gene comes the end of the CDR3, since the read stops 3 residues before it. The V call is TRBV12-3 or TRBV12-4, the J call TRBJ2-1; D not resolved. V lost 3 bases and J lost 7, with 7 bases in between. The CDR3 covers 12 residues. The CDR3 loop reads CASSFFSNEQFF. The CDR3 bases that were read are TGTGCCAGCAGTTTTTTTAGTAATGAG.

As concerns this clone: The read finishes 3 residues shy of the CDR3 end, and the germline J gene is used to complete it. The chain joins TRBV20-1 to TRBJ1-1; the D is unclear. V gave up 3 bases and J gave up 3 bases, with 8 bases separating them. Germline CDR1 reads DFQATT; CDR2 reads SNEGSKA (reference sequence). There are 12 residues in the CDR3. CDR3 region: CSARPGYTEAFF. The part of the CDR3 DNA that was read is TGCAGTGCTAGGCCCGGGTACACTGAA.

On this clone: Read sequence stops 3 residues before the CDR3 end, and the germline J gene provides the missing end. V and J are TRBV6-1 and TRBJ1-5, with D possibly TRBD1 on 5 matching bases. The length of the CDR3 is 15 residues. Germline CDR1 and CDR2: MNHNS and SASEGT. V was pared by 4 bases and J by 6 bases, with 16 bases between. The part of the CDR3 DNA that was read is TGTGCCAGCAGTGCCACGTGGGGCACGAGTCAGCCC. Its translation: CASSATWGTSQP. The CDR3 as a whole reads CASSATWGTSQPQHF.

Turning to this clone: The read finishes 3 residues shy of the CDR3 end, and the germline J gene is used to complete it. The V call is TRBV2, the J call TRBJ2-1, with 7 positions matching TRBD2. The CDR3 consists of 15 residues. The germline gives CDR1 SNHLY, CDR2 FYNNEI. V gave up 3 bases and J gave up 2 bases; unmatched junction bases: 4. Here the CDR3 reads CASSEERGTYNEQFF. CDR3 bases read: TGTGCCAGCAGTGAGGAGCGGGGAACCTACAATGAG.

As for this clone: The read falls 3 residues short of the CDR3 end, and the missing part is taken from the germline J gene. The chain combines TRBV24-1 with TRBJ2-7; 7 bases line up with TRBD1. CDR3 length: 17 residues. Per germline, CDR1 KGHDR and CDR2 SFDVKD. V trimming: 0 bases; J trimming: 2 bases; junction bases outside the gene matches: 9. The chain's CDR3 is CATSDLIKTGPTYEQYF. Partial CDR3 DNA: TGTGCCACCAGTGATTTGATCAAGACAGGGCCCACCTACGAG.

As for this clone: The read gets to within 3 residues of the CDR3 end, and the germline J gene fills in the rest. This chain connects TRBV20-1 to TRBJ2-5, with a tentative D call TRBD1 (6 bases). Trimming cost V 6 bases and J 5 bases, with 16 bases left between them. CDR3 length equals 13 residues. CDR1 is DFQATT and CDR2 is SNEGSKA in the germline V gene (reference sequence). Partial CDR3 DNA: TGCAGTGCCAAACAGGGTGGACGGGAGACC. This encodes CSAKQGGRET. In full, the CDR3 reads CSAKQGGRETQYF.

This chain's CDR3 is CASSLAKLAGAQGTDTQYF. The covered CDR3 bases are TGCGCCAGCAGCTTGGCCAAACTAGCGGGGGCTCAAGGAACAGATACG. V and J are TRBV5-1 and TRBJ2-3; 11 bases are shared with TRBD2. The read ends 3 residues early relative to the CDR3; the germline J gene fills the gap. There are 19 residues in the CDR3. Germline V gene sequence: CDR1 SGHRS, CDR2 YFSETQ. Germline trimming cut 0 bases from V and 3 bases from J; bases unmatched to any gene: 12.

About this clone: The read ends 3 residues before the CDR3 terminus; that terminus is restored from the germline J gene. The rearrangement joins TRBV18 to TRBJ2-1, with 12 bases fitting TRBD2. The length of the CDR3 is 15 residues. With V trimmed by 5 bases and J by 8 bases, 7 bases remained unmatched. CDR1 and CDR2 (germline): KGHSH, LQKENI. CDR3 region: CASSSGLAGIDEQFF. The covered CDR3 bases are TGTGCCAGCTCAAGCGGACTAGCGGGAATAGATGAG.

Turning to this clone: The read terminates 3 residues before the CDR3 end, so the remaining end is supplied by the germline J gene. V usage is TRBV7-6 and J usage is TRBJ2-1; 8 bases align to TRBD1. Germline CDR1 reads SGHVS; CDR2 reads FNYEAQ. The CDR3 contains 15 residues. Unmatched junction bases numbered 2, after V lost 2 bases and J lost 2 bases. CDR3 residues: CASSLQGATYNEQFF. The covered CDR3 bases are TGTGCCAGCAGCTTACAGGGGGCAACCTACAATGAG.

Points on this clone: From the germline J gene comes the end of the CDR3, since the read stops 3 residues before it. The chain couples TRBV20-1 to TRBJ2-5, with 10 bases matching TRBD1. CDR1 is DFQATT, CDR2 SNEGSKA, per germline (reference sequence). The length of the CDR3 is 12 residues. The V and J ends lost 6 bases and 5 bases, in that order; junction bases with no gene match: 3. The chain's CDR3 is CSAPDRGETQYF. Incomplete CDR3 DNA: TGCAGTGCCCCGGACAGGGGGGAGACC.

Comments on this clone: The CDR3 end is not reached by the read, which stops 3 residues before it; the germline J gene fills it in. The chain uses TRBV20-1 and TRBJ2-3; 12 nucleotides align to TRBD1. The junction had 8 bases not matched to a gene; V was cut back by 3 bases and J by 7 bases. The CDR3 runs 15 residues. Germline CDR1 reads DFQATT; CDR2 reads SNEGSKA (reference sequence). The DNA read from the CDR3 is TGCAGTGCTAGCAACCGGGACAGGGGGCTAAATACG. The encoded protein is CSASNRDRGLNT. The full CDR3 sequence reads CSASNRDRGLNTQYF.

Comments on this clone: The read ends 3 residues shy of where the CDR3 ends; the end is completed using the germline J gene. This rearrangement joins TRBV6-1 to TRBJ1-3, with TRBD1 identical over 9 bases. Germline CDR1 and CDR2: MNHNS and SASEGT. V was pared by 4 bases and J by 4 bases, with 5 bases of the junction left unmatched. The CDR3 has 15 residues. The sequenced part of the CDR3 DNA is TGTGCCAGCAGTGGGACCGGGACAGGGGGAAACACC. Its translation is CASSGTGTGGNT. The entire CDR3 is CASSGTGTGGNTIYF.